This passage covers 10 T cell receptor beta chains from one sample sequenced in a study of T cell changes during pregnancy in multiple sclerosis (dated by TCRdb to about 2019). Library creation used the immunoSEQ multiplex PCR assay. Held by TCRdb, this immuneACCESS table contains in-frame sequences only and omits some clones. Under half of the omission traces to an unresolved V gene where checked; the cause of the rest is unknown. For this sample there are tens of thousands of clones; around 80% appear just once. Around 0.7% of the sample is taken by the ten largest. The source was CD4+ T cells from peripheral blood mononuclear cells, collected before pregnancy. These receptors all stem from a female donor with multiple sclerosis, enrolled in a pregnancy study.

This rearrangement joins TRBV19 to TRBJ2-1; TRBD1 aligns across 8 bases. V trimming: 4 bases; J trimming: 10 bases; junction bases outside the gene matches: 6. The CDR3 loop spans 13 amino acids. Germline V gene lookup returns CDR1 LNHDA and CDR2 SQIVND (reference sequence). The CDR3 sequence is CASSRTGLGEQFF. The CDR3 DNA reads TGTGCCAGTAGTAGGACAGGGCTAGGAGAGCAGTTCTTC.

V is TRBV7-9 and J is TRBJ1-4, with D unclear. Germline CDR1 and CDR2: SEHNR and FQNEAQ (reference sequence). V gave up 4 bases and J gave up 4 bases, with 10 bases separating them. The CDR3 runs to 14 residues. The CDR3: CASSYSGFNEKLFF. CDR3 in DNA: TGTGCCAGCAGCTACAGCGGATTTAATGAAAAACTGTTTTTT.

This clone was counted a single time. The V and J genes are TRBV7-2 and TRBJ1-5, with TRBD1 identical over 9 bases. In germline, CDR1 is SGHTA, CDR2 FQGNSA. CDR3 length: 14 amino acids. V gave up 5 bases and J gave up 7 bases; unmatched junction bases: 6. CDR3 protein: CASSPRTGVQPQHF. Here the CDR3 DNA reads TGTGCCAGCAGCCCGCGGACAGGGGTCCAGCCCCAGCATTTT.

The chain recombines TRBV25-1 with TRBJ2-1; D call uncertain. Germline V gene lookup returns CDR1 MGHDK and CDR2 SYGVNS. V lost 2 bases to trimming and J lost 2 bases, with 7 bases between them. This CDR3 contains 14 residues. Here the CDR3 reads CASSETSTYNEQFF. CDR3 bases: TGTGCCAGCAGTGAAACCAGTACCTACAATGAGCAGTTCTTC.

The chain employs TRBV7-2 and TRBJ1-2; 9 nucleotides match TRBD1. Trimming removed 8 bases from V and 6 bases from J; junction bases left unmatched: 7. Germline CDR1 SGHTA, CDR2 FQGNSA. The CDR3 covers 13 residues. CDR3 sequence: CASYPGQGHGYTF. The DNA for the CDR3 is TGTGCCAGCTACCCGGGACAGGGCCATGGCTACACCTTC. Combining the CDR3 with reference TRBV7-2 and TRBJ1-2 gives the whole variable domain GAGVSQSPSNKVTEKGKDVELRCDPISGHTALYWYRQSLGQGLEFLIYFQGNSAPDKSGLPSDRFSAERTGGSVSTLTIQRTQQEDSAVYLCASYPGQGHGYTFGSGTRLTVV.

The chain recombines TRBV11-2 with TRBJ2-7; tentatively, D is TRBD2 (5 bases). The V gene's germline CDR1 is SGHAT and CDR2 FQNNGV. V lost 4 bases and J 2 bases, leaving 15 bases between the germline ends. The CDR3 length is 15 residues. CDR3 protein: CASSWNPGDPYEQYF. Written as DNA, the CDR3 is TGTGCCAGCAGCTGGAATCCCGGGGATCCCTACGAGCAGTACTTC.

The J gene is TRBJ1-1, the V gene TRBV6-1, with 11 bases matching TRBD1. The junction had 2 bases not matched to a gene; V was cut back by 6 bases and J by 8 bases. Germline CDR1 is MNHNS and CDR2 is SASEGT. The CDR3 is 12 residues long. CDR3 DNA: TGTGCCAGCAGAAGGACAGGGGGCGAAGCTTTCTTT. Amino acid sequence: CASRRTGGEAFF.

The chain is built from TRBV19 and TRBJ1-1; D possibly corresponds to TRBD1 (6 bases). The V and J ends lost 6 bases and 5 bases respectively, with 19 bases between them. Germline V gene lookup returns CDR1 LNHDA and CDR2 SQIVND (reference sequence). This CDR3 comprises 15 residues. The CDR3 coding sequence is TGTGCCAGTAGAAGGACCCTCGACAGGACGACTGAAGCTTTCTTT. Its protein product is CASRRTLDRTTEAFF.

This chain links TRBV7-2 with TRBJ1-2, with 11 bases aligning to TRBD1. V was clipped by 4 bases and J by 7 bases; unmatched bases: 5. The CDR3 has 14 residues. Germline V gene lookup returns CDR1 SGHTA and CDR2 FQGNSA. CDR3 nucleotide sequence: TGTGCCAGCAGCTGGGACAGGGGGGGACGTGGCTACACCTTC. This sequence encodes CASSWDRGGRGYTF.

J is TRBJ1-2 and V is TRBV30; D unclear. Germline-derived CDR1 and CDR2 are GTSNPN and SVGIG (reference sequence). Deletions cut 0 bases from V and 4 bases from J, with 3 bases between. The CDR3 spans 11 residues. CDR3 bases: TGTGCCTGGAGTGTACTCTATGGCTACACCTTC. Its protein product is CAWSVLYGYTF.